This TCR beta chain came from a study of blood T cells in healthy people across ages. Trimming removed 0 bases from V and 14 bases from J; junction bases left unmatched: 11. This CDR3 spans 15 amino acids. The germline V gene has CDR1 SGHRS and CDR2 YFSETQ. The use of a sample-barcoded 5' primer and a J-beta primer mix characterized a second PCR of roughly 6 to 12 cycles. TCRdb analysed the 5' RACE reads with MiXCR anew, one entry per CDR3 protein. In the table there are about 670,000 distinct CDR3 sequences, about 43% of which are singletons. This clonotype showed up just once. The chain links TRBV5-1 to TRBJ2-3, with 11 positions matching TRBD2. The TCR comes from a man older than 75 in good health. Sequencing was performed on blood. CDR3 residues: CASSLGGTSGPAMYF. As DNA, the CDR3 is TGCGCCAGCAGCTTGGGAGGGACTAGCGGCCCTGCAATGTATTTT. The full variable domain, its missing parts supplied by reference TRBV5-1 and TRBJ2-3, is KAGVTQTPRYLIKTRGQQVTLSCSPISGHRSVSWYQQTPGQGLQFLFEYFSETQRNKGNFPGRFSGRQFSNSRSEMNVSTLELGDSALYLCASSLGGTSGPAMYFGPGTRLTVL.